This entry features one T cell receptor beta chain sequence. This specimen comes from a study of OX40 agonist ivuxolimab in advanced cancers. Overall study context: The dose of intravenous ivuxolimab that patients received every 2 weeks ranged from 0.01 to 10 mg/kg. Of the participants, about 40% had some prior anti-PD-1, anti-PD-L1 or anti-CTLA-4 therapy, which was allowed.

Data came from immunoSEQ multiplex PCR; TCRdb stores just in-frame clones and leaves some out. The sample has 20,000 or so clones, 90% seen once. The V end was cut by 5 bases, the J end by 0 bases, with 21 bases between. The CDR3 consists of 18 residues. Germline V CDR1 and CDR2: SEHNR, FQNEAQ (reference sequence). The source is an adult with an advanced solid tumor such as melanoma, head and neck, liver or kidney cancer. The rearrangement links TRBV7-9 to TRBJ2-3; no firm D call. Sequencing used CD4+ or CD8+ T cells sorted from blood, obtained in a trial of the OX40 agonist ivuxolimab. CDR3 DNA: TGTGCCAGCAGCCGAGGACCCGGCAGATCCTCTAGCACAGATACGCAGTATTTT. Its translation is CASSRGPGRSSSTDTQYF.